This T cell receptor beta chain was sequenced for a study of early stage breast cancer tumors. This clone was detected a few times. This CDR3 has 13 residues. The table came from immunoSEQ multiplex PCR; TCRdb's copy has only in-frame clones and leaves some out. Among almost 55,000 clones, approximately 90% were seen once, and the ten largest hold 5%. The TCR originated in a person aged 70 to 85 with breast cancer. V usage is TRBV21-1 and J usage is TRBJ1-5. TRBV21-1 counts as a pseudogene. The sequencing input was blood. The CDR3 nucleotides read TGTGCCAGCAGCAAAGAGGCGGATCAGCCCCAGCATTTT. Translated, it gives CASSKEADQPQHF.